The 10 T cell receptor beta chains below were found in one sample sequenced in a study of T-cell reconstitution after alpha-beta-depleted transplantation in children. Unique molecular identifiers were used in preparing the TCRbeta library. One entry per CDR3 protein results from TCRdb running MiXCR on the PCR reads. The data hold 700,000 to 950,000 distinct CDR3 sequences, with roughly 15% observed a single time. The sequencing here drew on PBMCs, mostly from graft donor cells, taken 360 days after TCRalphabeta/CD19-depleted stem cell transplant. All receptors come from a male patient younger than 18 who had a stem cell transplant for acute lymphoblastic leukemia, so the T cells may come from the graft donor.

This chain joins TRBV12-3 or TRBV12-4 and TRBJ2-5; D gene unclear. V was pared by 2 bases and J by 1 base, with 8 bases between. This CDR3 has 14 amino acids. The CDR3 DNA reads as TGTGCCAGCAGTTTATGGCGGAGCCAAGAGACCCAGTACTTC. Protein: CASSLWRSQETQYF.

This clonotype occurred a few times. The chain employs TRBV24-1 and TRBJ1-1, with D tentatively TRBD1 (6 bases). Trimming took 1 base from V and 4 from J, leaving 18 bases between them. Germline CDR1 reads KGHDR; CDR2 reads SFDVKD. The CDR3 has 17 residues. The CDR3 here is CATSDLISRRGGTEAFF. In DNA form, the CDR3 reads TGTGCCACCAGTGATTTAATTTCGCGCAGGGGAGGCACTGAAGCTTTCTTT.

The chain combines TRBV24-1 with TRBJ2-1, with a weak D call TRBD1 (6 bases). This CDR3 is built from 12 residues. Germline assignment: CDR1 KGHDR and CDR2 SFDVKD. The V end lost 5 bases, the J end lost 7 bases, and 8 bases lay between the germline ends. The CDR3 region is CATSGGRNEQFF. The CDR3 region has the DNA TGTGCCACCAGTGGGGGGCGAAATGAGCAGTTCTTC.

The rearrangement joins TRBV18 to TRBJ1-1, with a possible D match to TRBD1 (5 bases). The CDR3 has 14 residues. Germline assignment: CDR1 KGHSH and CDR2 LQKENI. The V end was cut by 8 bases, the J end by 6 bases, with 19 bases between. The CDR3 is CASLSMARDSEAFF. The CDR3 nucleotides are TGTGCCAGCCTGTCCATGGCCAGGGACTCTGAAGCTTTCTTT. Complete variable domain (other parts from reference TRBV18 and TRBJ1-1): NAGVMQNPRHLVRRRGQEARLRCSPMKGHSHVYWYRQLPEEGLKFMVYLQKENIIDESGMPKERFSAEFPKEGPSILRIQQVVRGDSAAYFCASLSMARDSEAFFGQGTRLTVV.

J is TRBJ2-7 and V is TRBV13; no reliable D call. The CDR3 is made up of 11 amino acids. V lost 5 bases and J 6 bases, leaving 8 bases between the germline ends. Germline V gene data show CDR1 as PRHDT and CDR2 as FYEKMQ (reference sequence). CDR3 amino acids: CASSVHSEQYF. For the CDR3, the DNA is TGTGCCAGCAGCGTTCATAGCGAGCAGTACTTC.

The rearrangement joins TRBV5-1 to TRBJ1-1, with 7 bases identical to TRBD1. There are 13 residues in the CDR3. Germline CDR1 SGHRS, CDR2 YFSETQ. With 4 bases clipped from V and 8 bases from J, the junction kept 8 bases outside the gene matches. The CDR3 coding sequence is TGCGCCAGCAGCCTCGAAACAGGGGTCGAAGCTTTCTTT. It encodes CASSLETGVEAFF.

This clonotype was recorded a few times. The V gene is TRBV20-1, the J gene TRBJ2-7, with 8 bases aligning to TRBD2. Germline CDR1 and CDR2: DFQATT and SNEGSKA (reference sequence). Unmatched junction bases numbered 11, after V lost 6 bases and J lost 4 bases. This CDR3 has 14 amino acids. The CDR3 DNA sequence: TGCAGTGCCGGGAGGGGAATGAGGTTATACGAGCAGTACTTC. Its translation: CSAGRGMRLYEQYF.

The chain has TRBV19 and TRBJ2-3; possible D gene TRBD1, 6 bases. The germline gives CDR1 LNHDA, CDR2 SQIVND (reference sequence). Trimming removed 9 bases at V and 1 base at J, with 14 bases between. The CDR3 totals 14 residues. The DNA of the CDR3 is TGTGCCAGCCACCAGACAGGACGCACAGATACGCAGTATTTT. Encoded protein: CASHQTGRTDTQYF.

The V call is TRBV7-9, the J call TRBJ1-4; D unresolved. The CDR3 loop spans 12 amino acids. From germline, CDR1 is SEHNR and CDR2 FQNEAQ (reference sequence). Trimming left V 5 bases short and J 8 bases short, with 9 bases between. CDR3 sequence (DNA): TGTGCCAGCAGCCCTGGGGAAGAAAAACTGTTTTTT. Protein product: CASSPGEEKLFF.

CDR3 loop: CASSSGWTEAFF. CDR3 bases: TGTGCCAGCAGCTCTGGATGGACTGAAGCTTTCTTT. This chain uses TRBV7-9 with TRBJ1-1, with D unclear. CDR1 and CDR2 (germline): SEHNR, FQNEAQ (reference sequence). V lost 4 bases to trimming and J lost 5 bases, with 8 bases between them. The CDR3 spans 12 residues.